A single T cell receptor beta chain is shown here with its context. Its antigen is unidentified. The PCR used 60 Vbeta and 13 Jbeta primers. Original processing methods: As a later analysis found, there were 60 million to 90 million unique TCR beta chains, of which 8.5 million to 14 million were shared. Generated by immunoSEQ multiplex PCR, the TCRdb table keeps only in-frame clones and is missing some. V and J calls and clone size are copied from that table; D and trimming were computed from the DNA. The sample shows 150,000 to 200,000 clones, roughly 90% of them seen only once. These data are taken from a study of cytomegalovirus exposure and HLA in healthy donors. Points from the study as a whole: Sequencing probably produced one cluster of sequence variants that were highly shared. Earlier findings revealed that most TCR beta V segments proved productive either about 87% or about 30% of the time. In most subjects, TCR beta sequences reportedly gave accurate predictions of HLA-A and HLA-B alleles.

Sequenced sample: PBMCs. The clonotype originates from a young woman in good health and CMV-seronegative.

CDR3 sequence reads: CASTEPGVGYGYTF. The CDR3, as DNA: TGTGCCAGCACTGAGCCAGGGGTAGGTTATGGCTACACCTTC. The chain employs TRBV6-5 and TRBJ1-2; a weak D match, TRBD1 (6 bases). V was shortened by 7 bases and J by 5 bases, with 17 bases between the two germline ends. The length of the CDR3 is 14 residues. The V gene's germline CDR1 is MNHEY and CDR2 SVGAGI.